This T cell receptor (beta chain) appears in the sequencing data of a study of vaccination effects on CD4 cells after COVID-19. Study observations and caveats: Nearly all vaccine-induced clones in healthy recipients recognized only SARS-CoV-2.

Profiled with immunoSEQ multiplex PCR; TCRdb holds only in-frame clones, not every one. The table has 25,000 to 30,000 clones, more than 65% seen once; the top ten hold about 9%. CDR3 length: 15 amino acids. V dropped 2 bases and J dropped 2 bases, with 10 bases sitting between them. The V gene's germline CDR1 is SSHAT and CDR2 FNYEAQ (reference sequence). Antigen-specific CD4+ T cell clonotypes were called by their expansion after viral peptide-pool culture in ViraFEST. Following a roughly ten-day culture, CD4+ T cells were purified. Each participant was given two doses of one vaccine (BNT162b2 or mRNA-1273). On this clone: What it binds is unknown.

This clonotype was obtained from a human donor who received a COVID-19 vaccine. This chain connects TRBV7-7 to TRBJ2-1, with D perhaps TRBD1 (5 bases). This sample comprised CD4+ T cells from PBMCs cultured with HCoV-NL63 spike peptides, obtained after COVID-19 vaccination. This CDR3 is CASSLTGAAYNEQFF. The CDR3 DNA reads as TGTGCCAGCAGCTTAACTGGGGCAGCCTACAATGAGCAGTTCTTC.